This TCR beta chain derives from a study of CD8 T cells in ankylosing spondylitis. Study-level points and caveats: Reactive arthritis synovial fluid and blood previously showed some of these motif variants. Matched ankylosing spondylitis synovial fluid reportedly showed significant enrichment of disease-linked clones.

One entry per CDR3 protein results from TCRdb running MiXCR on the 5' RACE reads. Among around 340,000 distinct CDR3 sequences, over 12% were seen once, and the ten largest hold less than 1.1%. This clonotype appeared a few times. Its antigen is unidentified. The ends lost 1 base at V and 5 bases at J; junction bases unmatched: 2. Germline V lookup: CDR1 SGHTA, CDR2 FQGNSA. This CDR3 comprises 15 residues. The TCR sequence derives from a male donor with ankylosing spondylitis or in good health (not recorded which). V and J are TRBV7-2 and TRBJ1-6, with 7 bases matching TRBD1. Material for sequencing was blood, either unsorted or a sorted T cell fraction (not recorded which). The CDR3 here is CASSLVGQDNSPLHF. The CDR3 DNA reads TGTGCCAGCAGCTTAGTAGGACAGGATAATTCACCCCTCCACTTT.